This T cell receptor (beta chain) was recovered during a study of blood T cell repertoires in COVID-19. Study details: The study drew acute and convalescent COVID-19 samples from the United States, Italy and Spain. The cDNA or gDNA used as material had been derived from T cells, B-cell-depleted T cells, or PBMCs.

Original data processing: Reference gene primer amplification in the assay estimated nucleated cell counts. Profiled with immunoSEQ multiplex PCR; TCRdb holds only in-frame clones, not every one. V, J and clone size were drawn from that table, and D and trimming were deduced from the DNA. The sample lists 110,000 or so clones, 75% to 90% occurring once. Germline loops: CDR1 LGHDT, CDR2 YNNKEL (reference sequence). Trimming took off 2 bases at V and 8 bases at J, with 12 bases between the two ends. This CDR3 is built from 13 residues. The sequence derives from a woman between 35 and 50 years old with acute or convalescent COVID-19. What was sequenced was peripheral blood. The chain has TRBV3-1 (or the pseudogene TRBV3-2) and TRBJ1-2; possible D gene TRBD1, 5 bases. In DNA, the CDR3 is TGTGCCAGCAGCCAAAACCGGGCAGGGGGCTACACCTTC. Encoded protein: CASSQNRAGGYTF.